A selection of T cell receptor beta chains follows, all from one sample in a study of Graves' ophthalmopathy and Graves' hyperthyroidism. TCRdb analysed the multiplex PCR reads with MiXCR anew, one entry per CDR3 protein. This sample has about 210,000 distinct CDR3 sequences, with around 30% found just once. Specimen: peripheral blood. These receptors were taken from a man aged 50 or older with Graves' ophthalmopathy. Both conserved end residues are part of each CDR3. Each record gives: clone size, V gene, CDR3 length, J gene, D gene, CDR3 protein, CDR3 DNA. D genes are given only for firm matches. Size is stated for part of the rows, as once, few or many counts, or as a class when the clone is expanded.

>many|TRBV7-2|11|TRBJ2-7|.
CASSSSVEQYF
TGTGCCAGCAGCTCCTCCGTGGAGCAGTACTTC
>.|TRBV7-2|14|TRBJ2-4|.
CASSPSAVKNIQYF
TGTGCCAGCAGCCCGTCAGCGGTGAAAAACATTCAGTACTTC
>.|TRBV12-3/TRBV12-4|17|TRBJ2-5|TRBD2
CASSFGLAGGRKETQYF
TGTGCCAGCAGTTTTGGACTAGCGGGAGGTAGAAAGGAGACCCAGTACTTC
>many|TRBV6-2/TRBV6-3|14|TRBJ2-5|TRBD1
CASRRDRDQETQYF
TGTGCCAGCAGGAGGGACAGGGACCAAGAGACCCAGTACTTC
>many|TRBV6-1|12|TRBJ2-7|.
CASSERGDEQYF
TGTGCCAGCAGTGAAAGGGGCGACGAGCAGTACTTC
>.|TRBV19|15|TRBJ1-2|TRBD1
CASKELRTGVSGYTF
TGTGCCAGTAAAGAGCTCAGAACAGGGGTCAGTGGCTACACCTTC
>once|TRBV6-2/TRBV6-3|16|TRBJ2-7|TRBD2
CASSEWLTSGIYEQYF
TGTGCCAGCAGTGAGTGGCTGACTAGCGGGATTTACGAGCAGTACTTC
>many|TRBV11-2|14|TRBJ1-5|TRBD1
CASSLGTGGQPQHF
TGTGCCAGCAGCTTAGGGACAGGAGGTCAGCCCCAGCATTTT
>many|TRBV10-3|13|TRBJ1-2|TRBD1
CAISGQGEGGYTF
TGTGCCATCAGTGGACAGGGGGAGGGTGGCTACACCTTC
>many|TRBV27|15|TRBJ1-6|TRBD1
CASSPGTGGLSPLHF
TGTGCCAGCAGTCCTGGGACAGGGGGCCTCTCACCCCTCCACTTT
>.|TRBV6-1|14|TRBJ1-2|.
CASSRHREDYGYTF
TGTGCCAGCAGTAGACACAGGGAGGACTATGGCTACACCTTC
>.|TRBV6-1|13|TRBJ1-1|.
CASRDQGGTEAFF
TGTGCCAGCAGAGACCAGGGAGGTACTGAAGCTTTCTTT
>.|TRBV12-3/TRBV12-4|15|TRBJ2-7|TRBD1
CASSRVQGSPYEQYF
TGTGCCAGCAGCCGCGTACAGGGGTCACCCTACGAGCAGTACTTC
>.|TRBV6-1|14|TRBJ1-1|TRBD1
CASTRGTGGTEAFF
TGTGCCAGCACACGTGGGACAGGGGGCACTGAAGCTTTCTTT
>many|TRBV6-2/TRBV6-3|13|TRBJ2-7|TRBD1
CASSTGTVYEQYF
TGTGCCAGCAGTACCGGGACAGTTTACGAGCAGTACTTC
>many|TRBV4-3|14|TRBJ2-5|.
CASSQVDRRETQYF
TGCGCCAGCAGCCAAGTCGACAGGCGGGAGACCCAGTACTTC
>many|TRBV27|14|TRBJ1-1|.
CASNLVGVNTEAFF
TGTGCCAGCAATCTGGTGGGGGTGAACACTGAAGCTTTCTTT
>many|TRBV7-2|15|TRBJ2-2|TRBD2
CASSRPGLAGRELFF
TGTGCCAGCAGCCGACCGGGACTAGCGGGCCGGGAGCTGTTTTTT
>many|TRBV11-2|13|TRBJ1-1|.
CASSLGVNTEAFF
TGTGCCAGCAGCCTAGGAGTGAACACTGAAGCTTTCTTT
>few|TRBV12-3/TRBV12-4|15|TRBJ2-5|.
CASTEHGRGLGTQYF
TGTGCCAGCACCGAACACGGACGGGGGTTGGGGACCCAGTACTTC
>many|TRBV12-3/TRBV12-4|13|TRBJ1-1|.
CASSLQVSTEAFF
TGTGCCAGCAGTTTACAGGTGAGCACTGAAGCTTTCTTT
>many|TRBV4-1|17|TRBJ2-5|TRBD1
CASSQRPHGAGGETQYF
TGCGCCAGCAGCCAACGCCCCCACGGGGCAGGGGGAGAGACCCAGTACTTC
>many|TRBV12-3/TRBV12-4|12|TRBJ2-5|TRBD2
CASKLAGETQYF
TGTGCCAGCAAGTTAGCGGGAGAGACCCAGTACTTC
>many|TRBV10-3|15|TRBJ2-7|TRBD2
CAISGLAGGPNEQYF
TGTGCCATCAGTGGACTAGCGGGAGGGCCGAACGAGCAGTACTTC
>many|TRBV4-1|17|TRBJ2-2|.
CASSPEVPPANTGELFF
TGCGCCAGCAGCCCCGAGGTCCCCCCCGCGAACACCGGGGAGCTGTTTTTT
>many|TRBV7-9|14|TRBJ2-7|.
CASSLASGGYEQYF
TGTGCCAGCAGCTTAGCCAGTGGTGGCTACGAGCAGTACTTC
>many|TRBV19|18|TRBJ1-5|TRBD1
CASSIWVGGQGPRQPQHF
TGTGCCAGTAGTATATGGGTCGGGGGACAGGGGCCCCGTCAGCCCCAGCATTTT
>.|TRBV28|14|TRBJ1-1|.
CASSLFYGNTEAFF
TGTGCCAGCAGTTTATTTTACGGGAACACTGAAGCTTTCTTT
>many|TRBV10-3|16|TRBJ2-7|.
CAISESSGGLSYEQYF
TGTGCCATCAGTGAGTCGAGTGGCGGGCTGTCCTACGAGCAGTACTTC
>.|TRBV7-9|14|TRBJ2-6|.
CASSYVSGANVLTF
TGTGCCAGCAGCTACGTATCTGGGGCCAACGTCCTGACTTTC
>many|TRBV11-1|17|TRBJ2-2|TRBD2
CASSRSGLAKGPGELFF
TGTGCCAGCAGCCGATCGGGACTAGCAAAAGGACCGGGGGAGCTGTTTTTT
>.|TRBV6-2/TRBV6-3|12|TRBJ1-1|.
CASSYRGYEAFF
TGTGCCAGCAGTTACCGGGGATATGAAGCTTTCTTT
>many|TRBV19|14|TRBJ1-5|.
CASSSGAGNRPQHF
TGTGCCAGTAGTAGTGGGGCAGGCAATCGGCCCCAGCATTTT
>many|TRBV20-1|12|TRBJ1-1|.
CSAGPSNTEAFF
TGCAGTGCCGGACCCTCGAACACTGAAGCTTTCTTT
>few|TRBV6-1|13|TRBJ1-1|TRBD1
CASKIGQGLEAFF
TGTGCCAGCAAAATCGGACAGGGCTTGGAAGCTTTCTTT
>.|TRBV12-3/TRBV12-4|14|TRBJ1-1|.
CASSLIGQNTEAFF
TGTGCCAGCAGTTTAATTGGACAGAACACTGAAGCTTTCTTT
>.|TRBV6-2/TRBV6-3|16|TRBJ2-7|TRBD2
CASSYFSGENNYEQYF
TGTGCCAGCAGTTACTTTAGCGGGGAGAACAACTACGAGCAGTACTTC
>.|TRBV6-1|14|TRBJ1-1|.
CASNRAGSNTEAFF
TGTGCCAGCAACAGGGCCGGGTCGAACACTGAAGCTTTCTTT
>many|TRBV5-6|16|TRBJ2-2|TRBD1
CASSLGQGTNTGELFF
TGTGCCAGCAGCTTGGGACAGGGCACGAACACCGGGGAGCTGTTTTTT
>many|TRBV7-8|17|TRBJ1-5|TRBD1
CASSLERWTGSNQPQHF
TGTGCCAGCAGCTTAGAGAGGTGGACAGGGAGCAATCAGCCCCAGCATTTT
>many|TRBV20-1|14|TRBJ2-2|.
CSASSPYNTGELFF
TGCAGTGCTAGTAGCCCTTACAACACCGGGGAGCTGTTTTTT
>many|TRBV29-1|14|TRBJ2-4|TRBD2
CSVVEREGRNIQYF
TGCAGCGTTGTTGAGCGGGAGGGCCGGAACATTCAGTACTTC